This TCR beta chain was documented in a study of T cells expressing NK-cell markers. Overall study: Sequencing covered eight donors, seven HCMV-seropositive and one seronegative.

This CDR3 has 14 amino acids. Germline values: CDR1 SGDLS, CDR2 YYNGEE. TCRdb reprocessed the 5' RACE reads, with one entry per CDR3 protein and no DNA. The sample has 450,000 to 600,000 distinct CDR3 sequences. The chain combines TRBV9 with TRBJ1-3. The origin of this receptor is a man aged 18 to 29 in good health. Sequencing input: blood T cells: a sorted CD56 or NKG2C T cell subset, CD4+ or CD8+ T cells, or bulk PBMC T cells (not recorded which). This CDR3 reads CASSVEYGGNTIYF.